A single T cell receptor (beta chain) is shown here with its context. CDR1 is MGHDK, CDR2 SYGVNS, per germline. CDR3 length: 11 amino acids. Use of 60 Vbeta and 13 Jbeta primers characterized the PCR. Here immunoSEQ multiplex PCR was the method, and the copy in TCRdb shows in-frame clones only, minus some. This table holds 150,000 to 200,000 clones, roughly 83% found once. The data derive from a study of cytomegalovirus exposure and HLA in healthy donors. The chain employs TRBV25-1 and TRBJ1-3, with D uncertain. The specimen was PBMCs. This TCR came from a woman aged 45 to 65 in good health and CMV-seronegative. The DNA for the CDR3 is TGTGGTACGGGCTCTGGAAACACCATATATTTT. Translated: CGTGSGNTIYF.